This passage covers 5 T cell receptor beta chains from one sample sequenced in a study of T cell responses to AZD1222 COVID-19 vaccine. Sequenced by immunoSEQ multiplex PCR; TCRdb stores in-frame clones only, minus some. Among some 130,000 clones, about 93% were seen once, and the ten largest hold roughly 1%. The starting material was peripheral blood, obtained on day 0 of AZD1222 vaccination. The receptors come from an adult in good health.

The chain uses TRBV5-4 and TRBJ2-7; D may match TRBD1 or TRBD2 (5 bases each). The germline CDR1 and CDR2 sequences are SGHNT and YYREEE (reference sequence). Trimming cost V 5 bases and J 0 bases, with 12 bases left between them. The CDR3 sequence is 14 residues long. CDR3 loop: CASRRDRSSYEQYF. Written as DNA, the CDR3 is TGTGCCAGCAGACGGGACCGTAGCTCCTACGAGCAGTACTTC.

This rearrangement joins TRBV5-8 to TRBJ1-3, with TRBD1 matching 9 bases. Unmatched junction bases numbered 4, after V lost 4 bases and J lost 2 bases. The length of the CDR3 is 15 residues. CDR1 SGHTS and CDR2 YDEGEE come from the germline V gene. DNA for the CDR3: TGTGCCAGCAGCGGGACAGGGTACCCTGGAAACACCATATATTTT. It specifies CASSGTGYPGNTIYF.

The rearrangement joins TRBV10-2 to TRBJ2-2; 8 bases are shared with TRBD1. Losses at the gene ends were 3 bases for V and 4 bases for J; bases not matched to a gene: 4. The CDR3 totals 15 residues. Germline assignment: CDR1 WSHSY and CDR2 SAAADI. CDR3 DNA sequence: TGCGCCAGCAGTGATGGACAGGGAGGCACCGGGGAGCTGTTTTTT. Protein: CASSDGQGGTGELFF.

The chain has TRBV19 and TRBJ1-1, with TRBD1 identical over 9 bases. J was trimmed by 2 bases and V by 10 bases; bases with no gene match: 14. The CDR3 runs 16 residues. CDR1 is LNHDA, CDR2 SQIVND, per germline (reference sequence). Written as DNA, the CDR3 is TGTGCCACCAGTACGGGATACAGGGGGCGAAACACTGAAGCTTTCTTT. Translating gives CATSTGYRGRNTEAFF.

CDR3 loop: CASSPQDRGGGYTF. CDR3 sequence (DNA): TGTGCCAGCAGTCCCCAGGACAGGGGTGGCGGCTACACCTTC. The gene calls are TRBV27 and TRBJ1-2, with TRBD1 matching 9 bases. Germline CDR1 reads MNHEY; CDR2 reads SMNVEV (reference sequence). Trimming at V came to 5 bases and at J to 8 bases, leaving 9 bases not matched to a gene. The CDR3 loop spans 14 amino acids.